This T cell receptor (beta chain) was observed in a study of shared clonotypes between healthy human individuals. The table came from immunoSEQ multiplex PCR; TCRdb's copy has only in-frame clones and leaves some out. The sample records roughly 2 million clones, 85% to 95% being singletons. The CDR3 is 11 amino acids. V was clipped by 2 bases and J by 9 bases, with 10 bases between them. Per the germline V gene, CDR1 is SQVTM and CDR2 is ANQGSEA. This receptor was identified in a man younger than 35 in good health. The V and J genes are TRBV29-1 and TRBJ2-5; D perhaps matches TRBD1 (5 bases). The specimen sequenced was naive CD4+ T cells sorted from blood. The subset denotes: CD45RA+ positively selected. The DNA of the CDR3 is TGCAGCGTTGAAAGTCCCAGGGCCCAGTACTTC. Translated, it gives CSVESPRAQYF.